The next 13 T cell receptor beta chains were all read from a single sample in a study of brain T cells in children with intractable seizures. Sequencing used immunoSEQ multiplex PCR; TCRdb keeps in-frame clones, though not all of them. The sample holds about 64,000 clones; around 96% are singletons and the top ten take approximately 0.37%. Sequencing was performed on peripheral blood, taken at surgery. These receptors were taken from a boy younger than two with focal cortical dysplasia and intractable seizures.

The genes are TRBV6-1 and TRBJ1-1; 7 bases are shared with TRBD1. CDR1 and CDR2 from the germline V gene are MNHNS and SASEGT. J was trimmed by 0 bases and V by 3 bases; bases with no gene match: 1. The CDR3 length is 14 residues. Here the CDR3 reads CASSETGMNTEAFF. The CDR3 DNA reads TGTGCCAGCAGTGAGACAGGGATGAACACTGAAGCTTTCTTT.

The CDR3 reads CASSYRELARTDTQYF. CDR3 DNA: TGTGCCAGCAGTTACCGTGAACTAGCCCGCACAGATACGCAGTATTTT. V usage is TRBV6-2 or TRBV6-3 and J usage is TRBJ2-3, with a weak D call TRBD2 (6 bases). The CDR3 spans 16 residues. Germline V gene sequence: CDR1 MNHEY, CDR2 SVGEGT. With 2 bases removed from V and 1 base from J, the gap between germline ends came to 13 bases.

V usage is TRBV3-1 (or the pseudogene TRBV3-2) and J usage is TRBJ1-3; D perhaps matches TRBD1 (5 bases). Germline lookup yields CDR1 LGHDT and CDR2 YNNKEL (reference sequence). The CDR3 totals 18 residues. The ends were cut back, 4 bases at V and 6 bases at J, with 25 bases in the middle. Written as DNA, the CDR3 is TGTGCCAGCAGCCCTGGCCAGGGACTCTTAATCCAAGAAAACACCATATATTTT. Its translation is CASSPGQGLLIQENTIYF.

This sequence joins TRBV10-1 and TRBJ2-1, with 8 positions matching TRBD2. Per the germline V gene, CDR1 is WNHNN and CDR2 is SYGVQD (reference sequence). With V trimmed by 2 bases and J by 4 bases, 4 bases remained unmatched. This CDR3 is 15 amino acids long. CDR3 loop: CASSERGGFYNEQFF. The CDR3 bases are TGCGCCAGCAGTGAGCGGGGGGGATTTTACAATGAGCAGTTCTTC.

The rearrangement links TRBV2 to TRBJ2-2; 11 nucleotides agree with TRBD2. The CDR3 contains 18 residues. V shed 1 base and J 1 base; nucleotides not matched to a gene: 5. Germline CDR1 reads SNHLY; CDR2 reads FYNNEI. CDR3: CASSEVGLAGGNTGELFF. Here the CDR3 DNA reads TGTGCCAGCAGTGAAGTTGGCCTAGCGGGGGGGAACACCGGGGAGCTGTTTTTT.

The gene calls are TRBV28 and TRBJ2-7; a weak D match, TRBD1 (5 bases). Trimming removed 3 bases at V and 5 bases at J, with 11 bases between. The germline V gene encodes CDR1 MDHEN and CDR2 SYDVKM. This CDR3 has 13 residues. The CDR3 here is CASSLPDTHEQYF. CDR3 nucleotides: TGTGCCAGCAGTTTGCCGGACACCCACGAGCAGTACTTC. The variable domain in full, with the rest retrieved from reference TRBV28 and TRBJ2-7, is DVKVTQSSRYLVKRTGEKVFLECVQDMDHENMFWYRQDPGLGLRLIYFSYDVKMKEKGDIPEGYSVSREKKERFSLILESASTNQTSMYLCASSLPDTHEQYFGPGTRLTVT.

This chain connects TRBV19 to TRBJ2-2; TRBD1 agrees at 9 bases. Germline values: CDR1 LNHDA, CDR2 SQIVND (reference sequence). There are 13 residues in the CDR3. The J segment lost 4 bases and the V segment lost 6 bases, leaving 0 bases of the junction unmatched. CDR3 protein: CASRDRGTGELFF. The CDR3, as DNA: TGTGCCAGTAGGGACAGGGGCACCGGGGAGCTGTTTTTT.

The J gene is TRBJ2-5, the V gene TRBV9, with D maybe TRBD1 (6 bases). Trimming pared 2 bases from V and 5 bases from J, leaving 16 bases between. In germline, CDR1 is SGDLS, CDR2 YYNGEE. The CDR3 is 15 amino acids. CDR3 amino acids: CASSVGDTLRETQYF. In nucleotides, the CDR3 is TGTGCCAGCAGCGTTGGGGACACCTTGCGGGAGACCCAGTACTTC.

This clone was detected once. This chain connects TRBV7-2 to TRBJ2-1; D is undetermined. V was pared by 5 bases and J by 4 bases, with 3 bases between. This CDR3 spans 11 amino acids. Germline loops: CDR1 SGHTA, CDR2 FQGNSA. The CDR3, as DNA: TGTGCCAGCAGCGTATACAATGAGCAGTTCTTC. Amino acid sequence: CASSVYNEQFF.

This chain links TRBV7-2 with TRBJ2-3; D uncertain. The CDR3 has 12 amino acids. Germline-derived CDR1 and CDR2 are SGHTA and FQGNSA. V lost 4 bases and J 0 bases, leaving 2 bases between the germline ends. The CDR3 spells CASSSSTDTQYF. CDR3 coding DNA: TGTGCCAGCAGCTCTAGCACAGATACGCAGTATTTT. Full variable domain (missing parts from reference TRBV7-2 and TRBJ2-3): GAGVSQSPSNKVTEKGKDVELRCDPISGHTALYWYRQSLGQGLEFLIYFQGNSAPDKSGLPSDRFSAERTGGSVSTLTIQRTQQEDSAVYLCASSSSTDTQYFGPGTRLTVL.

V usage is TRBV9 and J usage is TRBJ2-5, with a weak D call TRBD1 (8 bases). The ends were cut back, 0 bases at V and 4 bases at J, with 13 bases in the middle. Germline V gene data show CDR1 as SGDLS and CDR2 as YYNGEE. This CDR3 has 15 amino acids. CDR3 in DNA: TGTGCCAGCAGCGTAGCTAACAGGGGGGGAGAGACCCAGTACTTC. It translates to CASSVANRGGETQYF.

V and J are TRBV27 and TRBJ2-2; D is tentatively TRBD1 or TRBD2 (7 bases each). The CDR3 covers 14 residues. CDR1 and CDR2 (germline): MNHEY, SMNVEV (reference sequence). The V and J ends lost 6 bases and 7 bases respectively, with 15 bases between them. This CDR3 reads CASSRDREGGELFF. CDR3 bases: TGTGCCAGCAGCCGCGACAGGGAGGGCGGGGAGCTGTTTTTT.

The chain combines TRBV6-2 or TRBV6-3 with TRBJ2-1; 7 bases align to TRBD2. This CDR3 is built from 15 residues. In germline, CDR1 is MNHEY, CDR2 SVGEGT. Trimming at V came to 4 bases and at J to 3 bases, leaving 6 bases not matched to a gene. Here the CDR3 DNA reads TGTGCCAGCAGTTCCTCTAGCGGAGGCTACAATGAGCAGTTCTTC. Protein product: CASSSSSGGYNEQFF.